Shown below are 26 T cell receptor beta chains from a single sample sequenced in a study of regulatory T cells in long-lasting Graves disease. Arm-PCR with iRepertoire HTBI primers amplified the CDR3 regions for these TCR beta libraries. TCRdb re-called the multiplex PCR reads with MiXCR, one entry per CDR3 protein. This repertoire shows roughly 430,000 distinct CDR3 sequences, less than 20% found once; its top ten account for approximately 12%. Noted time point: newly diagnosed GD, antithyroid drugs for less than 3 months. PBMC-derived RNA was used for the TCR library. This same sample was also taken into another study, of T cells in Graves' hyperthyroidism and ophthalmopathy.

Sequenced here: peripheral blood mononuclear cells (PBMCs), sampled at new diagnosis, from a patient treated with antithyroid drugs. The receptors stem from a woman in her twenties or thirties with Graves disease.

This clonotype was seen many times. The J gene is TRBJ2-1, the V gene TRBV3-1, with 7 bases that match TRBD2. Losses at the gene ends were 4 bases for V and 0 bases for J; bases not matched to a gene: 15. The germline gives CDR1 LGHDT, CDR2 YNNKEL (reference sequence). The CDR3 spans 19 residues. Here the CDR3 reads CASSRLWATSRSSYNEQFF. CDR3 in DNA: TGTGCCAGCAGCCGTCTTTGGGCGACTAGCAGGTCCTCCTACAATGAGCAGTTCTTC.

This clonotype showed up many times. This CDR3 is CASRQEPGTEAFF. CDR3 sequence (DNA): TGTGCCAGCCGACAGGAGCCGGGCACTGAAGCTTTCTTT. The rearrangement joins TRBV11-2 to TRBJ1-1; perhaps TRBD1 as D (6 bases). The V end lost 8 bases, the J end lost 4 bases, and 14 bases lay between the germline ends. Germline lookup yields CDR1 SGHAT and CDR2 FQNNGV. The CDR3 spans 13 residues.

This clonotype has more than one count but fewer than ten. The chain has TRBV4-2 and TRBJ1-2; D perhaps matches TRBD1 (5 bases). This CDR3 comprises 15 residues. V lost 2 bases and J 5 bases, leaving 15 bases between the germline ends. Germline CDR1 reads LGHNA; CDR2 reads YNFKEQ. CDR3 DNA sequence: TGTGCCAGCAGCCAACGAACCGGGACGGATTATGGCTACACCTTC. Translation gives CASSQRTGTDYGYTF.

This clonotype has only a few counts. This chain links TRBV5-1 with TRBJ2-5; D is perhaps TRBD1 (6 bases). CDR3 length equals 13 residues. The V gene's germline CDR1 is SGHRS and CDR2 YFSETQ. V was shortened by 4 bases and J by 5 bases, with 12 bases between the two germline ends. In DNA, the CDR3 is TGCGCCAGCAGCATCCAACAGGGTGAGACCCAGTACTTC. It specifies CASSIQQGETQYF.

The chain employs TRBV6-2 or TRBV6-3 and TRBJ2-3; D not certain. Germline loops: CDR1 MNHEY, CDR2 SVGEGT. This CDR3 has 13 residues. Between the trimmed V and J ends, which lost 2 bases and 6 bases, there was a span of 9 bases. CDR3 coding DNA: TGTGCCAGCAGTTACGATCCCGATGATACGCAGTATTTT. It encodes CASSYDPDDTQYF.

This clonotype occurred a few times. CDR3 coding DNA: TGTGCCAGTAGTACCACCGCAGGGGACGAGCAGTACTTC. Translation: CASSTTAGDEQYF. This chain joins TRBV19 and TRBJ2-7; D may be TRBD1 (6 bases). The CDR3 consists of 13 residues. V was trimmed by 4 bases and J by 5 bases, leaving 12 bases between them. Per germline, CDR1 LNHDA and CDR2 SQIVND (reference sequence).

At least ten counts were recorded for this clonotype. This chain joins TRBV6-1 and TRBJ2-3, with 8 bases aligning to TRBD2. The germline gives CDR1 MNHNS, CDR2 SASEGT. V lost 6 bases and J lost 3; bases outside the gene matches: 8. This CDR3 has 15 amino acids. CDR3 amino acids: CASSSRLAWTDTQYF. CDR3 DNA sequence: TGTGCCAGCAGCTCTCGACTAGCGTGGACAGATACGCAGTATTTT.

In this sample, this clonotype turned up many times. CDR3 residues: CASTTRRRPPTDTQYF. For the CDR3, the DNA is TGTGCCAGCACCACCCGACGTAGACCGCCGACAGATACGCAGTATTTT. The gene calls are TRBV28 and TRBJ2-3; D remains unclear. From germline, CDR1 is MDHEN and CDR2 SYDVKM. V dropped 7 bases and J dropped 3 bases, with 20 bases sitting between them. This CDR3 spans 16 amino acids.

The gene calls are TRBV28 and TRBJ2-1, with 10 positions matching TRBD1. The CDR3 extends over 14 amino acids. J lost 5 bases, V lost 6 bases, and 4 bases had no gene match. Germline V gives CDR1 MDHEN, CDR2 SYDVKM. CDR3 protein: CASRFGTGDNEQFF. The DNA for the CDR3 is TGTGCCAGCAGATTCGGGACAGGGGACAATGAGCAGTTCTTC.

This clonotype showed up many times. The chain joins TRBV5-1 to TRBJ1-4, with no clear D. V lost 5 bases to trimming and J lost 1 base, with 15 bases between them. Germline CDR1 is SGHRS and CDR2 is YFSETQ. The CDR3 has 16 residues. CDR3 protein: CASSPEPGRTNEKLFF. The CDR3 bases are TGCGCCAGCAGTCCCGAACCCGGCAGAACTAATGAAAAACTGTTTTTT.

This clonotype has only a few counts. This chain connects TRBV14 to TRBJ2-2, with a tentative D call TRBD1 (6 bases). Trimming left V 6 bases short and J 0 bases short, with 11 bases between. Germline CDR1 SGHDN, CDR2 FVKESK. The CDR3 loop spans 15 amino acids. The CDR3 protein is CASRGNRANTGELFF. CDR3 coding DNA: TGTGCCAGCAGGGGGAACAGGGCGAACACCGGGGAGCTGTTTTTT.

The chain is built from TRBV11-2 and TRBJ2-3, with 10 bases identical to TRBD1. CDR1 is SGHAT and CDR2 is FQNNGV in the germline V gene. This CDR3 comprises 14 residues. Trimming removed 8 bases from V and 3 bases from J; junction bases left unmatched: 5. The CDR3 protein is CASLRQGATDTQYF. DNA for the CDR3: TGTGCCAGCTTGAGACAGGGGGCAACAGATACGCAGTATTTT.

Of note for this clonotype: Just one base apart from a much larger clone, this may be a read error. The genes are TRBV7-2 and TRBJ2-5; TRBD1 matches at 7 bases. The germline V gene has CDR1 SGHTA and CDR2 FQGNSA. CDR3 length equals 17 residues. CDR3 nucleotides: TGTGCCAGCAGCCCCAACAAGGGGGCAGCCAGTAAAGAGACCCCGTACTTC. Its protein is CASSPNKGAASKETPYF.

This clonotype was observed a handful of times. One end of the junction fails to match germline, which may point to a read error. V and J are TRBV5-1 and TRBJ1-2, with TRBD1 matching over 9 bases. CDR1 and CDR2 from the germline V gene are SGHRS and YFSETQ. CDR3 length: 16 residues. Written as DNA, the CDR3 is TGCGCCAGCAGCTCAACAAACAGGGGGCGAGGTCTTGGCTGCACCTTC. The encoded protein is CASSSTNRGRGLGCTF.

This sequence joins TRBV5-1 and TRBJ1-1; the D is unclear. V was trimmed by 0 bases and J by 4 bases, leaving 13 bases between them. The CDR3 spans 15 residues. The V gene's germline CDR1 is SGHRS and CDR2 YFSETQ. CDR3 region: CASSLGGRVVTEAFF. The CDR3 region has the DNA TGCGCCAGCAGCTTGGGAGGTCGAGTGGTCACTGAAGCTTTCTTT.

The chain joins TRBV19 to TRBJ2-1; the D gene is possibly TRBD1 (6 bases). The germline gives CDR1 LNHDA, CDR2 SQIVND (reference sequence). V lost 0 bases to trimming and J lost 2 bases, with 14 bases between them. The CDR3 length is 17 residues. The CDR3 region is CASSIDLEQGTYNEQFF. As DNA, the CDR3 is TGTGCCAGTAGTATAGATCTAGAGCAGGGGACCTACAATGAGCAGTTCTTC.

This clonotype was observed at least ten times. The chain links TRBV3-1 to TRBJ2-4, with TRBD2 identical over 9 bases. The V and J ends lost 3 bases and 2 bases, in that order; junction bases with no gene match: 14. From germline, CDR1 is LGHDT and CDR2 YNNKEL (reference sequence). The CDR3 sequence is 19 residues long. The CDR3 sequence: CASSQGAAVSGSSKNIQYF. In DNA form, the CDR3 reads TGTGCCAGCAGCCAGGGAGCCGCCGTTAGCGGGAGTTCCAAAAACATTCAGTACTTC. The complete variable domain, with remaining parts taken from reference TRBV3-1 and TRBJ2-4, reads DTAVSQTPKYLVTQMGNDKSIKCEQNLGHDTMYWYKQDSKKFLKIMFSYNNKELIINETVPNRFSPKSPDKAHLNLHINSLELGDSAVYFCASSQGAAVSGSSKNIQYFGAGTRLSVL.

This clonotype has a handful of counts. The chain recombines TRBV19 with TRBJ1-6, with a weak D call TRBD1 (6 bases). Germline V lookup: CDR1 LNHDA, CDR2 SQIVND (reference sequence). V lost 9 bases and J 9 bases, leaving 21 bases between the germline ends. The CDR3 is 15 residues long. Here the CDR3 reads CASAIGWDNGSPLHF. As DNA, the CDR3 is TGTGCCAGCGCCATAGGATGGGACAACGGTTCACCCCTCCACTTT.

This clonotype was seen ten or more times. V is TRBV29-1 and J is TRBJ2-7, with 15 bases identical to TRBD2. In germline, CDR1 is SQVTM, CDR2 ANQGSEA. The CDR3 length is 14 residues. J was trimmed by 6 bases and V by 7 bases; bases with no gene match: 7. CDR3 residues: CSGGLAGGPGEQYF. The CDR3 coding sequence is TGCAGCGGCGGACTAGCGGGAGGGCCGGGCGAGCAGTACTTC.

With regard to this clonotype: It may be a read error: a sequence one base away is much more abundant. The chain links TRBV28 to TRBJ1-5; TRBD1 might be the D (5 bases). Trimming pared 6 bases from V and 6 bases from J, leaving 18 bases between. The CDR3 consists of 15 residues. The germline V gene has CDR1 MDHEN and CDR2 SYDVKM. The CDR3 DNA reads as TGTGCCAGCAGGCCCCTCGGGACGGGCATTCAGCCCCAGCATTTT. Protein product: CASRPLGTGIQPQHF.

The chain has TRBV5-6 and TRBJ2-3; no definite D call. This CDR3 comprises 13 residues. In germline, CDR1 is SGHDT, CDR2 YYEEEE. V was clipped by 4 bases and J by 4 bases, with 10 bases between them. The DNA of the CDR3 is TGTGCCAGCAGCCACGACTCGCCAGATACGCAGTATTTT. This translates into CASSHDSPDTQYF.

This chain joins TRBV6-1 and TRBJ2-5; D may correspond to TRBD1 or TRBD2 (5 bases each). This CDR3 has 15 residues. Germline V gives CDR1 MNHNS, CDR2 SASEGT. CDR3 bases: TGTACCATCCTCACGCAGGGAGTTGGGCTGGGGACCCAGTACTTC. It specifies CTILTQGVGLGTQYF.

This clonotype occurred many times. DNA for the CDR3: TGTGCCAGCAGTTCTGGCGGGACTAGGCCCTACGAGCAGTACTTC. It specifies CASSSGGTRPYEQYF. The genes are TRBV28 and TRBJ2-7; TRBD2 matches 8 bases. Germline V gene data show CDR1 as MDHEN and CDR2 as SYDVKM. V was pared by 4 bases and J by 2 bases, with 7 bases of the junction left unmatched. There are 15 residues in the CDR3.

This clonotype showed up many times. This chain connects TRBV28 to TRBJ1-2; D perhaps matches TRBD1 (6 bases). Trimming left V 2 bases short and J 7 bases short, with 8 bases between. The CDR3 runs to 12 residues. CDR1 MDHEN and CDR2 SYDVKM come from the germline V gene. The CDR3 here is CASSLEGVGYTF. In nucleotides, the CDR3 is TGTGCCAGCAGTTTAGAGGGGGTTGGCTACACCTTC.

This clonotype has a handful of counts. For the CDR3, the DNA is TGTGCCAGCAGCCAATTCCGAAGGACTAGCGGATACACCGGGGAGCTGTTTTTT. Protein sequence: CASSQFRRTSGYTGELFF. This chain connects TRBV14 to TRBJ2-2, with TRBD2 identical over 10 bases. This CDR3 region has 18 residues. In germline, CDR1 is SGHDN, CDR2 FVKESK. V was clipped by 2 bases and J by 3 bases; unmatched bases: 9.

This clonotype has a handful of counts. The chain uses TRBV29-1 and TRBJ2-1, with TRBD1 identical over 8 bases. After removal of 6 bases from V and 0 bases from J, the junction contained 1 base not matched to a gene. The CDR3 has 13 residues. Germline CDR1 reads SQVTM; CDR2 reads ANQGSEA. CDR3 sequence: CSVGQDSYNEQFF. Here the CDR3 DNA reads TGCAGCGTGGGACAGGACTCCTACAATGAGCAGTTCTTC.